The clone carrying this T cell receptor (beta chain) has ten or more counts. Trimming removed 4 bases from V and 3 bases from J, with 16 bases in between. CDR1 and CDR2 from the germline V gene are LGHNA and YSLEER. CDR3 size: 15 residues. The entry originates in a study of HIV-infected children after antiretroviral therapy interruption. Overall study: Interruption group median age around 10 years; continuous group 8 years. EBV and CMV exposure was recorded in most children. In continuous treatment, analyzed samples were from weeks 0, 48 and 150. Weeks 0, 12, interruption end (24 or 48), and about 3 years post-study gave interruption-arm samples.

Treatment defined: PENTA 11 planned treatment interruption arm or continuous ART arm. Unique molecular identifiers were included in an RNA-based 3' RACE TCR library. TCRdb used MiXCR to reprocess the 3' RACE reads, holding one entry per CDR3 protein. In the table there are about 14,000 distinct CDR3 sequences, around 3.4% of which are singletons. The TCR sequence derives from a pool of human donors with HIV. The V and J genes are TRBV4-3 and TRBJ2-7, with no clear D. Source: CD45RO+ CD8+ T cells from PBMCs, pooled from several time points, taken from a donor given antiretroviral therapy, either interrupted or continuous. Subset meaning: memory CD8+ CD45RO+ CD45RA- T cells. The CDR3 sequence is CASSLFQLGIYEQYF. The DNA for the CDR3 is TGCGCCAGCAGCCTTTTCCAGTTGGGAATCTACGAGCAGTACTTC.